These 11 T cell receptor beta chains came from one sample sequenced in a study of shared clonotypes between healthy human individuals. Terminally differentiated effector memory CD45RA+ cells were excluded from the naive CD8 cells, which were CD45RO-negative and positively selected for CCR7. TCRdb's copy holds only in-frame clones and misses some; the assay was immunoSEQ multiplex PCR. In the table there are about 2 million clones, approximately 94% of which are singletons. Sequenced material: naive CD8+ T cells sorted from blood. These receptors were taken from a man aged 18 to 35 in good health.

The chain uses TRBV21-1 and TRBJ1-3; the table's D call of TRBD1 was not tested on the DNA. TRBV21-1 is a recognized pseudogene. The CDR3 runs 13 residues. This CDR3 reads CASSKQGRDTIYF. CDR3 nucleotides: TGTGCCAGCAGCAAACAGGGTAGGGACACCATATATTTT.

This chain joins TRBV2 and TRBJ2-1, with D maybe TRBD2 (6 bases). V lost 0 bases and J lost 5, with 14 bases in between. This CDR3 spans 16 amino acids. The V gene's germline CDR1 is SNHLY and CDR2 FYNNEI. The CDR3 coding sequence is TGTGCCAGCAGTGAAGCGCCAGGACTATATAACAATGAGCAGTTCTTC. The encoded protein is CASSEAPGLYNNEQFF.

This clone came up once. V and J are TRBV5-1 and TRBJ1-3; 9 positions agree with TRBD1. The CDR3 contains 17 residues. The germline CDR1 and CDR2 sequences are SGHRS and YFSETQ. The ends lost 4 bases at V and 0 bases at J; junction bases unmatched: 8. The chain's CDR3 is CASSAGTGMSSGNTIYF. DNA for the CDR3: TGCGCCAGCAGCGCCGGGACAGGGATGAGCTCTGGAAACACCATATATTTT.

The chain combines TRBV25-1 with TRBJ1-2; no firm D call. V was cut by 3 bases and J by 8 bases, with 4 bases left in between. The CDR3 is made up of 10 amino acids. The germline gives CDR1 MGHDK, CDR2 SYGVNS. CDR3 nucleotides: TGTGCCAGCAGTGATAGCGGCTACACCTTC. It yields the protein CASSDSGYTF.

About this clone itself: Relative to the germline gene, one junction end is altered; a read error may explain this. The J gene is TRBJ2-7, the V gene TRBV6-1; D might be TRBD2 (6 bases). The germline CDR1 and CDR2 sequences are MNHNS and SASEGT. The CDR3 is made up of 12 amino acids. This CDR3 reads CASSEVGGLPDF. The CDR3 coding sequence is TGTGCCAGCAGTGAAGTAGGAGGGCTGCCCGACTTC.

The chain links TRBV14 to TRBJ2-2, with D possibly being TRBD2 (5 bases). This CDR3 spans 14 amino acids. Per the germline V gene, CDR1 is SGHDN and CDR2 is FVKESK. V was pared by 4 bases and J by 5 bases, with 11 bases between. CDR3 residues: CASSPSMGTGELFF. For the CDR3, the DNA is TGTGCCAGCAGCCCTAGCATGGGAACCGGGGAGCTGTTTTTT.

The chain is built from TRBV27 and TRBJ1-1; D might be TRBD1 (5 bases). With 5 bases removed from V and 4 bases from J, the gap between germline ends came to 17 bases. The germline V gene has CDR1 MNHEY and CDR2 SMNVEV (reference sequence). There are 15 residues in the CDR3. The CDR3 nucleotides read TGTGCCAGCAGTCAATCAAAACGGGGGGGCACTGAAGCTTTCTTT. This codes for CASSQSKRGGTEAFF.

CDR3 loop: CASSDGGTYNSPLHF. The CDR3 DNA sequence: TGTGCCAGCAGTGATGGGGGAACCTATAATTCACCCCTCCACTTT. The chain couples TRBV2 to TRBJ1-6, with D possibly TRBD1 on 5 matching bases. CDR1 and CDR2 (germline): SNHLY, FYNNEI. The CDR3 extends over 15 amino acids. V lost 3 bases and J 2 bases, leaving 8 bases between the germline ends.

CDR3 nucleotide sequence: TGTGCCAGCAGTTATTGGGAGGACAATGAGCAGTTCTTC. It translates to CASSYWEDNEQFF. This chain links TRBV6-5 with TRBJ2-1, with a weak D call TRBD2 (6 bases). This CDR3 contains 13 residues. With 3 bases removed from V and 5 bases from J, the gap between germline ends came to 8 bases. CDR1 is MNHEY and CDR2 is SVGAGI in the germline V gene.

V usage is TRBV19 and J usage is TRBJ1-1; D may be TRBD1 (6 bases). Trimming shortened V by 5 bases and J by 7 bases, and 14 bases separated the two germline ends. Germline CDR1 and CDR2: LNHDA and SQIVND (reference sequence). The CDR3 spans 13 residues. The CDR3, as DNA: TGTGCCAGTAGTCCGGGACATCTATTTGAAGCTTTCTTT. The encoded protein is CASSPGHLFEAFF.

The rearrangement links TRBV9 to TRBJ2-1; TRBD1 matches at 9 bases. The junction had 2 bases not matched to a gene; V was cut back by 4 bases and J by 0 bases. The CDR3 extends over 15 amino acids. Germline-derived CDR1 and CDR2 are SGDLS and YYNGEE. In DNA form, the CDR3 reads TGTGCCAGCAGCAGGACAGGGGTCTCCTACAATGAGCAGTTCTTC. This encodes CASSRTGVSYNEQFF.